Below, 26 T cell receptor beta chains from the same sample are listed, as sequenced in a study of T-cell reconstitution after alpha-beta-depleted transplantation in children. Using unique molecular identifiers, the investigators prepared the TCRbeta library. One entry per CDR3 protein results from TCRdb running MiXCR on the PCR reads. The table includes a few hundred thousand distinct CDR3 sequences, about 10% detected once. The material was PBMCs from the stem cell graft donor, obtained from the stem cell graft. The receptors here all came from a human donor who donated a stem cell graft to a child with SCID.

This chain uses TRBV12-3 or TRBV12-4 with TRBJ2-7, with 9 bases fitting TRBD1. This CDR3 comprises 14 residues. With V trimmed by 5 bases and J by 1 base, 3 bases remained unmatched. The CDR3 is CASSRQGGSYEQYF. For the CDR3, the DNA is TGTGCCAGCAGTAGACAGGGGGGATCCTACGAGCAGTACTTC.

The rearrangement uses TRBV27 and TRBJ2-5; TRBD2 might be the D (5 bases). V lost 5 bases to trimming and J lost 5 bases, with 15 bases between them. The V gene's germline CDR1 is MNHEY and CDR2 SMNVEV (reference sequence). CDR3 length: 14 residues. DNA of the CDR3: TGTGCCAGCAGTAGCGGCGTGGCTCTTGAGACCCAGTACTTC. Protein: CASSSGVALETQYF.

The rearrangement links TRBV5-1 to TRBJ1-6, with 8 bases that match TRBD1. J gave up 2 bases and V 4 bases, and 5 bases lay outside the gene matches. CDR3 size: 16 residues. Germline V gene data show CDR1 as SGHRS and CDR2 as YFSETQ. The CDR3 loop is CASSTQGAAYNSPLHF. CDR3 nucleotides: TGCGCCAGCAGCACCCAGGGGGCCGCCTATAATTCACCCCTCCACTTT.

This clonotype was seen more than once but under ten times. The chain is built from TRBV20-1 and TRBJ2-7, with a possible D match to TRBD2 (5 bases). Germline CDR1 and CDR2: DFQATT and SNEGSKA (reference sequence). The CDR3 spans 16 residues. V was clipped by 5 bases and J by 7 bases, with 27 bases between them. The CDR3 is CSACGSRPREQLEQYF. The CDR3 region has the DNA TGCAGTGCTTGCGGCTCTAGACCCCGGGAACAGCTAGAGCAGTACTTC.

This clonotype was observed at least ten times. The chain joins TRBV7-2 to TRBJ2-1, with D hard to call. The V and J ends lost 3 bases and 0 bases respectively, with 6 bases between them. This CDR3 contains 14 residues. Germline CDR1 and CDR2: SGHTA and FQGNSA. The CDR3 reads CASSFSISYNEQFF. The CDR3 nucleotides are TGTGCCAGCAGCTTCAGTATCTCCTACAATGAGCAGTTCTTC. Supplemented by reference TRBV7-2 and TRBJ2-1, the full variable domain reads GAGVSQSPSNKVTEKGKDVELRCDPISGHTALYWYRQSLGQGLEFLIYFQGNSAPDKSGLPSDRFSAERTGGSVSTLTIQRTQQEDSAVYLCASSFSISYNEQFFGPGTRLTVL.

The chain couples TRBV20-1 to TRBJ2-7, with D tentatively TRBD1 or TRBD2 (6 bases each). CDR3 length equals 12 residues. Germline V gene lookup returns CDR1 DFQATT and CDR2 SNEGSKA (reference sequence). Trimming cost V 6 bases and J 4 bases, with 13 bases left between them. CDR3 sequence reads: CSALEGDYEQYF. CDR3 coding DNA: TGCAGTGCATTGGAGGGGGATTACGAGCAGTACTTC.

The table lists this clonotype with a few counts. This chain links TRBV10-3 with TRBJ2-5; TRBD1 agrees at 10 bases. With V trimmed by 4 bases and J by 1 base, 3 bases remained unmatched. The germline CDR1 and CDR2 sequences are ENHRY and SYGVKD. The CDR3 runs 15 residues. The CDR3 loop is CAISGGTGAQETQYF. CDR3 nucleotides: TGTGCCATCAGTGGGGGGACAGGGGCCCAAGAGACCCAGTACTTC.

The gene calls are TRBV11-2 and TRBJ2-2, with D possibly being TRBD1 or TRBD2 (8 bases each). Trimming took off 5 bases at V and 1 base at J, with 17 bases between the two ends. The CDR3 extends over 17 amino acids. Germline loops: CDR1 SGHAT, CDR2 FQNNGV. The CDR3 DNA is TGTGCCAGCAGCGACAGGGGTACTAGCGGGAACACCGGGGAGCTGTTTTTT. It codes for CASSDRGTSGNTGELFF.

This clonotype has only a few counts. The V and J genes are TRBV5-5 and TRBJ2-2; weak D call: TRBD1 (6 bases). The germline V and J ends were trimmed by 5 bases and 0 bases, with 14 bases remaining between them. CDR1 SGHKS and CDR2 YYEKEE come from the germline V gene (reference sequence). The CDR3 length is 16 residues. CDR3 nucleotide sequence: TGTGCCAGCAGTTGGGATGGGACACCGAACACCGGGGAGCTGTTTTTT. It codes for CASSWDGTPNTGELFF. Filled out from reference TRBV5-5 and TRBJ2-2, the complete variable domain reads DAGVTQSPTHLIKTRGQQVTLRCSPISGHKSVSWYQQVLGQGPQFIFQYYEKEERGRGNFPDRFSARQFPNYSSELNVNALLLGDSALYLCASSWDGTPNTGELFFGEGSRLTVL.

There are a few counts of this clonotype. The chain links TRBV15 to TRBJ2-2, with 11 bases identical to TRBD1. With V trimmed by 0 bases and J by 3 bases, 6 bases remained unmatched. Germline V gene sequence: CDR1 LNHNV, CDR2 YYDKDF (reference sequence). The CDR3 consists of 18 residues. The CDR3 is CATSRDRGDRGDTGELFF. The DNA for the CDR3 is TGTGCCACCAGCAGAGATCGGGGGGACAGGGGGGACACCGGGGAGCTGTTTTTT.

There are a few counts of this clonotype. The V gene is TRBV5-1, the J gene TRBJ2-7, with D uncertain. The germline gives CDR1 SGHRS, CDR2 YFSETQ. The CDR3 consists of 14 residues. V was clipped by 4 bases and J by 4 bases, with 15 bases between them. CDR3 sequence reads: CASSPGGAPYEQYF. The CDR3 bases are TGCGCCAGCAGCCCTGGTGGCGCCCCTTACGAGCAGTACTTC.

The rearrangement links TRBV20-1 to TRBJ2-3; 7 bases map to TRBD2. J lost 1 base, V lost 3 bases, and 7 bases had no gene match. CDR3 length: 15 residues. Germline V lookup: CDR1 DFQATT, CDR2 SNEGSKA (reference sequence). The CDR3 DNA sequence: TGCAGTGCTAGCTTAGGCGGGGGTCGCACAGATACGCAGTATTTT. This translates into CSASLGGGRTDTQYF.

A few counts support this clonotype. The V gene is TRBV7-2, the J gene TRBJ2-1; 12 nucleotides match TRBD2. This CDR3 has 17 residues. CDR1 is SGHTA and CDR2 is FQGNSA in the germline V gene. V dropped 2 bases and J dropped 4; count of bases not matched to a gene: 6. In DNA form, the CDR3 reads TGTGCCAGCAGCTTACAACTAGCGGGGGGCTCGTACAATGAGCAGTTCTTC. Its protein is CASSLQLAGGSYNEQFF.

The chain uses TRBV7-9 and TRBJ2-7; D unresolved. Trimming left V 5 bases short and J 6 bases short, with 8 bases between. Germline V gene lookup returns CDR1 SEHNR and CDR2 FQNEAQ (reference sequence). This CDR3 comprises 11 residues. The CDR3 DNA follows: TGTGCCAGCAGCACCCCTTTCGAGCAGTACTTC. Translation: CASSTPFEQYF.

This clonotype was seen a few times. V is TRBV20-1 and J is TRBJ2-7; possible D gene TRBD1, 8 bases. The V gene lost 6 bases and the J gene lost 1 base, with 16 bases spanning the gap. In germline, CDR1 is DFQATT, CDR2 SNEGSKA (reference sequence). There are 14 residues in the CDR3. The DNA for the CDR3 is TGCAGTGCCGTAGGACAGGGAGGGTCCTACGAGCAGTACTTC. Its translation: CSAVGQGGSYEQYF.

There are a few counts of this clonotype. The chain carries TRBV15 and TRBJ2-1; perhaps TRBD2 as D (5 bases). Germline CDR1 reads LNHNV; CDR2 reads YYDKDF (reference sequence). Deletions cut 2 bases from V and 0 bases from J, with 17 bases between. The CDR3 sequence is 18 residues long. As DNA, the CDR3 is TGTGCCACCAGCAGACAAACCTTACGGGGTAGCTCCTACAATGAGCAGTTCTTC. This translates into CATSRQTLRGSSYNEQFF.

This clonotype was detected a few times. The chain combines TRBV20-1 with TRBJ2-3; TRBD2 agrees at 9 bases. Trimming removed 3 bases from V and 10 bases from J; junction bases left unmatched: 11. Germline values: CDR1 DFQATT, CDR2 SNEGSKA (reference sequence). The CDR3 sequence is 14 residues long. The chain's CDR3 is CSASSSGGTGAQYF. CDR3 nucleotide sequence: TGCAGTGCTAGTTCCAGCGGGGGGACCGGTGCGCAGTATTTT.

This clonotype was recorded many times. This chain connects TRBV10-3 to TRBJ2-1; 10 nucleotides line up with TRBD2. Trimming took 10 bases from V and 6 from J; bases not matched to a gene: 6. CDR3 size: 13 residues. Germline values: CDR1 ENHRY, CDR2 SYGVKD. The CDR3 is CATIAGGPNEQFF. CDR3 sequence (DNA): TGTGCCACCATAGCGGGGGGCCCCAATGAGCAGTTCTTC.

This clonotype was seen more than once but under ten times. The chain joins TRBV5-1 to TRBJ2-3; D is undetermined. CDR3 length: 14 residues. V lost 6 bases and J lost 1, with 12 bases in between. CDR1 is SGHRS, CDR2 YFSETQ, per germline. CDR3 DNA sequence: TGCGCCAGCAAAAGGGTTTTCGGCACAGATACGCAGTATTTT. Translated: CASKRVFGTDTQYF. The full variable domain, with the rest looked up from reference TRBV5-1 and TRBJ2-3, is KAGVTQTPRYLIKTRGQQVTLSCSPISGHRSVSWYQQTPGQGLQFLFEYFSETQRNKGNFPGRFSGRQFSNSRSEMNVSTLELGDSALYLCASKRVFGTDTQYFGPGTRLTVL.

The DNA of the CDR3 is TGTGCCAGCAGGCGACTAGCGGCGGAAGAGACCCAGTACTTC. It translates to CASRRLAAEETQYF. This chain joins TRBV7-9 and TRBJ2-5; 9 bases agree with TRBD2. Germline assignment: CDR1 SEHNR and CDR2 FQNEAQ (reference sequence). Germline trimming cut 6 bases from V and 3 bases from J; bases unmatched to any gene: 5. The CDR3 sequence is 14 residues long.

This clonotype was observed a handful of times. The chain combines TRBV3-1 with TRBJ2-7; possible D gene TRBD1, 5 bases. In germline, CDR1 is LGHDT, CDR2 YNNKEL (reference sequence). V lost 6 bases and J 2 bases, leaving 14 bases between the germline ends. The length of the CDR3 is 14 residues. Here the CDR3 DNA reads TGTGCCAGCAGTACTTACAGGCTTACCTACGAGCAGTACTTC. Protein: CASSTYRLTYEQYF.

J is TRBJ2-7 and V is TRBV20-1; D ambiguous. V lost 0 bases, J lost 0 bases, and 6 bases lay in between. Germline loops: CDR1 DFQATT, CDR2 SNEGSKA (reference sequence). There are 13 residues in the CDR3. The CDR3 nucleotides read TGCAGTGCTAGAGATACGGACTCCTACGAGCAGTACTTC. Translation: CSARDTDSYEQYF.

In this sample, this clonotype turned up many times. The chain has TRBV10-3 and TRBJ2-5; D is unclear. V was clipped by 4 bases and J by 1 base, with 10 bases between them. CDR1 and CDR2 from the germline V gene are ENHRY and SYGVKD. The CDR3 spans 14 residues. CDR3 nucleotide sequence: TGTGCCATCAGTGTTGGTGGTCCCCAAGAGACCCAGTACTTC. This encodes CAISVGGPQETQYF.

Comment on this clonotype: A junction end diverges from the germline sequence, so it may reflect a read error. This sequence joins TRBV20-1 and TRBJ1-1; the D gene is possibly TRBD1 (5 bases). This CDR3 has 15 residues. Germline CDR1 and CDR2: DFQATT and SNEGSKA (reference sequence). CDR3 in amino acids: CSVEVGRGWNTEALF. Here the CDR3 DNA reads TGCAGTGTAGAGGTGGGGCGGGGCTGGAACACTGAAGCTTTATTT.

The chain employs TRBV6-1 and TRBJ2-1, with D tentatively TRBD2 (5 bases). The length of the CDR3 is 13 residues. Between the trimmed V and J ends, which lost 5 bases and 8 bases, there was a span of 13 bases. In germline, CDR1 is MNHNS, CDR2 SASEGT. For the CDR3, the DNA is TGTGCCAGCAGTCCACCGGGGAGTTATGAGCAGTTCTTC. Protein product: CASSPPGSYEQFF.

This clonotype was observed at least ten times. The chain recombines TRBV29-1 with TRBJ2-7, with TRBD1 identical over 9 bases. The length of the CDR3 is 11 residues. Germline trimming cut 6 bases from V and 7 bases from J; bases unmatched to any gene: 4. The germline V gene encodes CDR1 SQVTM and CDR2 ANQGSEA. CDR3 residues: CSVPGQGEQYF. CDR3 bases: TGCAGCGTCCCGGGACAGGGTGAGCAGTACTTC.